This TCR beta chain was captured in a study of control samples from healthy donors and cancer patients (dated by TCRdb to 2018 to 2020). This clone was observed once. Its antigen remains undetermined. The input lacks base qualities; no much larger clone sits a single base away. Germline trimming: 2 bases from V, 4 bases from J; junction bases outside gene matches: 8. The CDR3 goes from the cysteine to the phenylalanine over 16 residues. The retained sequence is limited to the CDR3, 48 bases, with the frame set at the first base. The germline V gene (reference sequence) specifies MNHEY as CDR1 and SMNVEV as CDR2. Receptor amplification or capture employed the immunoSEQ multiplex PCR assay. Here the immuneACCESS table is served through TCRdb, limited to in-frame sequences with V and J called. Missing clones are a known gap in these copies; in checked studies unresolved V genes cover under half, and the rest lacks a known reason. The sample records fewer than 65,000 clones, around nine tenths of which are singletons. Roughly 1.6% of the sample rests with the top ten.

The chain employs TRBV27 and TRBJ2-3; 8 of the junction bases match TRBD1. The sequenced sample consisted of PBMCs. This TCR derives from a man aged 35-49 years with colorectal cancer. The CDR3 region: CASSLIAAGGADTQYF. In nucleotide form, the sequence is TGTGCCAGCAGTTTAATAGCGGCAGGGGGCGCAGATACGCAGTATTTT.